Presented here are 24 T cell receptor beta chains from one specimen sequenced in a study of monozygotic twins with inflammatory bowel disease. TCRdb reprocessed the 5' RACE reads and keeps a single row for each CDR3 protein, giving no DNA. Its table records a few hundred thousand distinct CDR3 sequences. The specimen was blood. These receptors all stem from a human donor with ulcerative colitis or Crohn's disease, or a healthy co-twin of an affected twin (not recorded which).

The rearrangement links TRBV4-2 to TRBJ2-2; TCRdb's D call of TRBD2 is untestable without DNA. The germline V gene encodes CDR1 LGHNA and CDR2 YNFKEQ. CDR3 length: 16 amino acids. The chain's CDR3 is CASSQKTGAYTGELFF.

This chain uses TRBV10-3 with TRBJ1-2. Germline CDR1 and CDR2: ENHRY and SYGVKD. The CDR3 has 14 residues. The CDR3 protein is CAISESGEVWGYTF.

The CDR3 is CSGEGDNEKLFF. The chain employs TRBV20-1 and TRBJ1-4. Germline lookup yields CDR1 DFQATT and CDR2 SNEGSKA (reference sequence). The CDR3 runs to 12 residues.

J is TRBJ2-1 and V is TRBV10-2. This CDR3 has 12 residues. From germline, CDR1 is WSHSY and CDR2 SAAADI. This CDR3 reads CASTDSVNEQFF.

This chain uses TRBV4-2 with TRBJ1-5. Germline-derived CDR1 and CDR2 are LGHNA and YNFKEQ. The CDR3 contains 14 residues. This chain's CDR3 is CASSQDGGNQPQHF.

The V call is TRBV7-7, the J call TRBJ1-6. The CDR3 contains 13 residues. Germline V gives CDR1 SSHAT, CDR2 FNYEAQ (reference sequence). The CDR3 sequence: CASSSGRNSPLHF.

The genes are TRBV10-3 and TRBJ2-1. Germline loops: CDR1 ENHRY, CDR2 SYGVKD. The CDR3 spans 13 residues. The CDR3 here is CATQRGGYNEQFF.

The chain carries TRBV2 and TRBJ2-1; TCRdb designates TRBD2, a call that cannot be tested without DNA. This CDR3 comprises 15 residues. The germline V gene encodes CDR1 SNHLY and CDR2 FYNNEI. Here the CDR3 reads CASSESAGVYNEQFF.

CDR3 sequence reads: CSAGNGQRYGYTF. The chain links TRBV20-1 to TRBJ1-2; TCRdb lists TRBD1, though no DNA is available to test this call. The CDR3 sequence is 13 residues long. Germline assignment: CDR1 DFQATT and CDR2 SNEGSKA (reference sequence).

The chain couples TRBV3-1 to TRBJ2-2; TCRdb reports TRBD2, a call that lacks DNA to check it against. Per the germline V gene, CDR1 is LGHDT and CDR2 is YNNKEL (reference sequence). The CDR3 length is 18 residues. CDR3 sequence: CASSPPPGGRANTGELFF. Full variable domain (rest looked up from reference TRBV3-1 and TRBJ2-2): DTAVSQTPKYLVTQMGNDKSIKCEQNLGHDTMYWYKQDSKKFLKIMFSYNNKELIINETVPNRFSPKSPDKAHLNLHINSLELGDSAVYFCASSPPPGGRANTGELFFGEGSRLTVL.

The chain has TRBV27 and TRBJ2-1; TCRdb reports TRBD1, a call that lacks DNA to check it against. From germline, CDR1 is MNHEY and CDR2 SMNVEV (reference sequence). This CDR3 comprises 16 residues. The chain's CDR3 is CASSFYTRGEYNEQFF.

This chain joins TRBV10-3 and TRBJ1-3. Germline V gene lookup returns CDR1 ENHRY and CDR2 SYGVKD. This CDR3 is built from 16 residues. This CDR3 reads CAISLSGPVSGNTIYF.

The rearrangement joins TRBV12-3 or TRBV12-4 to TRBJ2-7; TCRdb proposes TRBD1, but this gene call is untestable without DNA. The CDR3 totals 15 residues. This CDR3 is CASSPSGGAWDEQYF.

This chain uses TRBV6-1 with TRBJ2-1; TCRdb indicates TRBD2, and absent DNA this call remains unverified. This CDR3 contains 16 residues. Germline assignment: CDR1 MNHNS and CDR2 SASEGT. CDR3 residues: CASSRAGLAGDNEQFF.

This chain connects TRBV5-1 to TRBJ2-7. Germline assignment: CDR1 SGHRS and CDR2 YFSETQ. There are 14 residues in the CDR3. The CDR3 is CASSLTVTSYEQYF.

This sequence joins TRBV7-2 and TRBJ2-7; TCRdb's D gene call, TRBD2, goes unchecked for lack of DNA. Looked up from germline, CDR1 is SGHTA and CDR2 is FQGNSA. The CDR3 covers 14 residues. CDR3 in amino acids: CASSPRTSSWEQYF.

The J gene is TRBJ2-6, the V gene TRBV29-1; without DNA, the TCRdb call of TRBD1 cannot be checked. In germline, CDR1 is SQVTM, CDR2 ANQGSEA. This CDR3 is built from 16 residues. The CDR3 loop reads CSVQKGQGTGANVLTF.

CDR3 protein: CSGRDGRGQYF. This chain uses TRBV29-1 with TRBJ2-7; the D gene TCRdb calls, TRBD2, cannot be checked with no DNA. The CDR3 runs 11 residues. In germline, CDR1 is SQVTM, CDR2 ANQGSEA.

This chain links TRBV30 with TRBJ2-7; the D gene TCRdb calls, TRBD1, cannot be checked with no DNA. Germline V gives CDR1 GTSNPN, CDR2 SVGIG (reference sequence). The CDR3 is made up of 14 amino acids. CDR3: CAWSVRGRQGEQYF.

The CDR3 here is CSARGVVVSYNSPLHF. This rearrangement joins TRBV20-1 to TRBJ1-6; TCRdb reports TRBD1, a call that lacks DNA to check it against. Germline V gene sequence: CDR1 DFQATT, CDR2 SNEGSKA (reference sequence). The CDR3 runs to 16 residues.

The rearrangement joins TRBV24-1 to TRBJ1-1; lacking DNA, the TRBD1 call made by TCRdb goes unchecked. Germline V gene data show CDR1 as KGHDR and CDR2 as SFDVKD. The CDR3 loop spans 13 amino acids. The CDR3 region is CATSGRVDTEAFF.

The genes are TRBV7-7 and TRBJ2-1; as DNA is missing, the TRBD2 call by TCRdb cannot be tested. CDR3 size: 13 residues. The V gene's germline CDR1 is SSHAT and CDR2 FNYEAQ (reference sequence). CDR3 sequence reads: CASSSRVGHEQFF.

V is TRBV5-5 and J is TRBJ2-1. Germline V gene sequence: CDR1 SGHKS, CDR2 YYEKEE (reference sequence). This CDR3 is built from 12 residues. CDR3 amino acids: CASSQSWNEQFF.

The rearrangement joins TRBV20-1 to TRBJ2-1. This CDR3 has 14 amino acids. Per germline, CDR1 DFQATT and CDR2 SNEGSKA (reference sequence). The CDR3 loop reads CSAHSGGTYNEQFF.